One and the same sample provided the 24 T cell receptor beta chains below, sequenced in a study of blood T cell repertoires in COVID-19 (dated by TCRdb to 2020 to 2021). Libraries were made using the immunoSEQ multiplex PCR assay. In its TCRdb copy, this immuneACCESS table keeps in-frame sequences only and misses some clones. Where compared with another copy, unresolved V genes explain less than half of these, and the others have no known cause. For this sample the table gives 300,000 to 400,000 clones, of which more than 70% were detected only once. Clones ranked in the top ten supply 2.3% of the sample. Sequenced material: peripheral blood. Every receptor here comes from a woman in her sixties with COVID-19, enrolled during active disease.

The table lists this clone with a count of one. One junction end disagrees with the germline gene, perhaps due to a read error. The chain combines TRBV7-3 with TRBJ2-3; 7 bases match TRBD1. There are 15 residues in the CDR3. Germline lookup yields CDR1 SGHTA and CDR2 FQGTGA. The CDR3 protein is CASSLRGRGTDTQYF. For the CDR3, the DNA is TGTGCCAGCAGTTTAAGGGGGCGCGGCACAGATACGCAGTATTTT.

The gene calls are TRBV25-1 and TRBJ2-3; D might be TRBD2 (8 bases). The CDR3 covers 16 residues. The V and J ends lost 7 bases and 5 bases respectively, with 22 bases between them. Germline lookup yields CDR1 MGHDK and CDR2 SYGVNS. CDR3 nucleotides: TGTGCCAGCACCCCGTCCGGGAGGGGGCGGCAAGATACGCAGTATTTT. This translates into CASTPSGRGRQDTQYF.

On this clone itself: Other DNA sequences in this specimen translate into the identical CDR3. The chain uses TRBV19 and TRBJ1-5, with TRBD1 matching 8 bases. J gave up 4 bases and V 5 bases, and 1 base lay outside the gene matches. Germline loops: CDR1 LNHDA, CDR2 SQIVND (reference sequence). The length of the CDR3 is 13 residues. The CDR3 is CASSRQGNQPQHF. The CDR3 DNA follows: TGTGCCAGTAGTCGACAGGGGAATCAGCCCCAGCATTTT.

The CDR3 reads CASTPDFYGYTF. CDR3 nucleotides: TGTGCCAGCACCCCGGACTTCTATGGCTACACCTTC. The V gene is TRBV6-5, the J gene TRBJ1-2; unclear D gene. With 7 bases removed from V and 4 bases from J, the gap between germline ends came to 10 bases. Looked up from germline, CDR1 is MNHEY and CDR2 is SVGAGI. The CDR3 contains 12 residues.

Written as DNA, the CDR3 is TGCGCCAGCAGCCAAGTGCGGGGGGCGGGTTTCGATAGCAATCAGCCCCAGCATTTT. Translation: CASSQVRGAGFDSNQPQHF. The gene calls are TRBV4-1 and TRBJ1-5; D perhaps matches TRBD1 (6 bases). CDR1 is MGHRA and CDR2 is YSYEKL in the germline V gene. The CDR3 consists of 19 residues. Deletions cut 1 base from V and 0 bases from J, with 19 bases between.

The chain combines TRBV4-1 with TRBJ2-3; the match to TRBD2 covers 7 bases. The CDR3 runs 12 residues. Germline trimming cut 1 base from V and 10 bases from J; bases unmatched to any gene: 2. The V gene's germline CDR1 is MGHRA and CDR2 YSYEKL. The CDR3 coding sequence is TGCGCCAGCAGCCAAGTTCGGGGGGCGCAGTATTTT. This codes for CASSQVRGAQYF.

This chain uses TRBV15 with TRBJ1-5; D possibly corresponds to TRBD1 (6 bases). V was shortened by 5 bases and J by 4 bases, with 18 bases between the two germline ends. CDR1 is LNHNV and CDR2 is YYDKDF in the germline V gene (reference sequence). The CDR3 totals 16 residues. The CDR3 spells CATSPDGRGGNQPQHF. CDR3 bases: TGTGCCACCAGCCCAGACGGTAGGGGGGGGAATCAGCCCCAGCATTTT. The variable domain in full, with the rest retrieved from reference TRBV15 and TRBJ1-5, is DAMVIQNPRYQVTQFGKPVTLSCSQTLNHNVMYWYQQKSSQAPKLLFHYYDKDFNNEADTPDNFQSRRPNTSFCFLDIRSPGLGDTAMYLCATSPDGRGGNQPQHFGDGTRLSIL.

This chain connects TRBV10-3 to TRBJ1-1; D might be TRBD1 (5 bases). Germline lookup yields CDR1 ENHRY and CDR2 SYGVKD. V was trimmed by 0 bases and J by 0 bases, leaving 14 bases between them. This CDR3 is built from 17 residues. The CDR3: CAISESVLGGMNTEAFF. The DNA for the CDR3 is TGTGCCATCAGTGAGTCAGTTCTCGGGGGAATGAACACTGAAGCTTTCTTT.

The chain is built from TRBV2 and TRBJ2-7, with no clear D. Germline V CDR1 and CDR2: SNHLY, FYNNEI. The CDR3 is made up of 12 amino acids. V was cut by 4 bases and J by 5 bases, with 9 bases left in between. The CDR3 region is CASSVVLDEQYF. In DNA form, the CDR3 reads TGTGCCAGCAGTGTTGTCTTAGACGAGCAGTACTTC.

The gene calls are TRBV6-5 and TRBJ1-2, with TRBD1 identical over 8 bases. This CDR3 is 15 amino acids long. J was trimmed by 6 bases and V by 6 bases; bases with no gene match: 12. Germline V gene sequence: CDR1 MNHEY, CDR2 SVGAGI. CDR3 region: CASSPSGTGGHGYTF. In DNA, the CDR3 is TGTGCCAGCAGCCCGTCCGGGACAGGAGGCCATGGCTACACCTTC.

This sequence joins TRBV19 and TRBJ2-5; D may be TRBD2 (6 bases). The V gene lost 6 bases and the J gene lost 5 bases, with 13 bases spanning the gap. Germline V CDR1 and CDR2: LNHDA, SQIVND (reference sequence). CDR3 size: 13 residues. The CDR3, as DNA: TGTGCCAGTAGCCTACTAGCATTTGAGACCCAGTACTTC. It translates to CASSLLAFETQYF. The full variable domain, its missing parts supplied by reference TRBV19 and TRBJ2-5, is DGGITQSPKYLFRKEGQNVTLSCEQNLNHDAMYWYRQDPGQGLRLIYYSQIVNDFQKGDIAEGYSVSREKKESFPLTVTSAQKNPTAFYLCASSLLAFETQYFGPGTRLLVL.

The J gene is TRBJ2-1, the V gene TRBV2; 8 positions agree with TRBD1. The junction had 6 bases not matched to a gene; V was cut back by 5 bases and J by 9 bases. CDR1 is SNHLY, CDR2 FYNNEI, per germline. This CDR3 region has 13 residues. CDR3 sequence: CASSRTGISEQFF. CDR3 coding DNA: TGTGCCAGCAGTAGGACAGGGATTAGTGAGCAGTTCTTC.

V usage is TRBV4-1 and J usage is TRBJ2-1; D is possibly TRBD1 (5 bases). Between the trimmed V and J ends, which lost 6 bases and 0 bases, there was a span of 12 bases. The CDR3 sequence is 15 residues long. Germline CDR1 reads MGHRA; CDR2 reads YSYEKL. The CDR3: CASRATTASYNEQFF. The CDR3 coding sequence is TGCGCCAGCAGAGCCACGACAGCCTCCTACAATGAGCAGTTCTTC.

The V gene is TRBV5-1, the J gene TRBJ1-1, with D uncertain. From germline, CDR1 is SGHRS and CDR2 YFSETQ. The CDR3 extends over 13 amino acids. V lost 0 bases, J lost 10 bases, and 13 bases lay in between. The DNA of the CDR3 is TGCGCCAGCAGCTTGGAATCCACTAGGGCAGCTTTCTTT. This translates into CASSLESTRAAFF.

This chain links TRBV7-6 with TRBJ1-2; D not certain. Trimming pared 3 bases from V and 6 bases from J, leaving 20 bases between. CDR3 size: 16 residues. The germline V gene encodes CDR1 SGHVS and CDR2 FNYEAQ. In nucleotides, the CDR3 is TGTGCCAGCAGCTTTTACCCACCTCCGGGTTGGGATGGCTACACCTTC. It codes for CASSFYPPPGWDGYTF. Based on the CDR3 plus reference TRBV7-6 and TRBJ1-2, the full variable domain is GAGVSQSPRYKVTKRGQDVALRCDPISGHVSLYWYRQALGQGPEFLTYFNYEAQQDKSGLPNDRFSAERPEGSISTLTIQRTEQRDSAMYRCASSFYPPPGWDGYTFGSGTRLTVV.

The genes are TRBV7-2 and TRBJ1-2; 8 bases fit TRBD1. This CDR3 spans 15 amino acids. The germline V gene encodes CDR1 SGHTA and CDR2 FQGNSA. J was trimmed by 7 bases and V by 5 bases; bases with no gene match: 12. CDR3 sequence: CASSKHPTGAAGYTF. For the CDR3, the DNA is TGTGCCAGCAGCAAACATCCGACAGGGGCGGCTGGCTACACCTTC.

This clone showed up just once. The chain recombines TRBV5-1 with TRBJ2-3, with a possible D match to TRBD1 (6 bases). Trimming cost V 0 bases and J 0 bases, with 8 bases left between them. The length of the CDR3 is 15 residues. Looked up from germline, CDR1 is SGHRS and CDR2 is YFSETQ. The DNA of the CDR3 is TGCGCCAGCAGCTTGGTGGGGGCTAGCACAGATACGCAGTATTTT. As protein: CASSLVGASTDTQYF. The variable domain in full, with the rest retrieved from reference TRBV5-1 and TRBJ2-3, is KAGVTQTPRYLIKTRGQQVTLSCSPISGHRSVSWYQQTPGQGLQFLFEYFSETQRNKGNFPGRFSGRQFSNSRSEMNVSTLELGDSALYLCASSLVGASTDTQYFGPGTRLTVL.

This chain connects TRBV10-3 to TRBJ2-5; 14 nucleotides agree with TRBD2. Germline lookup yields CDR1 ENHRY and CDR2 SYGVKD. Trimming removed 10 bases from V and 4 bases from J; junction bases left unmatched: 8. The CDR3 extends over 15 amino acids. This chain's CDR3 is CATGLAGGSGETQYF. In nucleotides, the CDR3 is TGTGCCACCGGACTAGCGGGGGGTTCCGGAGAGACCCAGTACTTC.

This chain links TRBV5-1 with TRBJ2-7; TRBD2 matches at 7 bases. The CDR3 runs 16 residues. V was clipped by 0 bases and J by 3 bases; unmatched bases: 9. CDR1 and CDR2 from the germline V gene are SGHRS and YFSETQ. The DNA of the CDR3 is TGCGCCAGCAGCTTGGCCGACGCTAGCGGTTACTACGAGCAGTACTTC. Encoded protein: CASSLADASGYYEQYF.

The chain uses TRBV19 and TRBJ1-5; 7 bases map to TRBD1. The CDR3 runs to 16 residues. V was pared by 6 bases and J by 0 bases, with 8 bases of the junction left unmatched. The germline CDR1 and CDR2 sequences are LNHDA and SQIVND (reference sequence). The CDR3 protein is CASSVQGTLSNQPQHF. The CDR3 nucleotides are TGTGCCAGTAGCGTACAGGGGACTCTTAGCAATCAGCCCCAGCATTTT. The whole variable domain, remainder taken from reference TRBV19 and TRBJ1-5, is DGGITQSPKYLFRKEGQNVTLSCEQNLNHDAMYWYRQDPGQGLRLIYYSQIVNDFQKGDIAEGYSVSREKKESFPLTVTSAQKNPTAFYLCASSVQGTLSNQPQHFGDGTRLSIL.

This clone showed up many times. In the same sample, other DNA sequences code for this CDR3. The V and J genes are TRBV19 and TRBJ1-1; D remains unclear. Germline CDR1 and CDR2: LNHDA and SQIVND (reference sequence). This CDR3 has 13 amino acids. Trimming cost V 3 bases and J 0 bases, with 5 bases left between them. The CDR3 loop is CASSISLNTEAFF. DNA of the CDR3: TGTGCCAGTAGTATTAGCTTGAACACTGAAGCTTTCTTT. Looking up the rest from reference TRBV19 and TRBJ1-1 gives the full variable domain: DGGITQSPKYLFRKEGQNVTLSCEQNLNHDAMYWYRQDPGQGLRLIYYSQIVNDFQKGDIAEGYSVSREKKESFPLTVTSAQKNPTAFYLCASSISLNTEAFFGQGTRLTVV.

The chain employs TRBV19 and TRBJ1-2, with a possible D match to TRBD1 (6 bases). This CDR3 comprises 12 residues. The V end was cut by 6 bases, the J end by 5 bases, with 10 bases between. The germline V gene encodes CDR1 LNHDA and CDR2 SQIVND (reference sequence). The CDR3 coding sequence is TGTGCCAGTAGCCAGGGGCCATATGGCTACACCTTC. Translating it yields CASSQGPYGYTF. The whole variable domain, filled in from reference TRBV19 and TRBJ1-2, reads DGGITQSPKYLFRKEGQNVTLSCEQNLNHDAMYWYRQDPGQGLRLIYYSQIVNDFQKGDIAEGYSVSREKKESFPLTVTSAQKNPTAFYLCASSQGPYGYTFGSGTRLTVV.

CDR3 DNA sequence: TGTGCCAGCAATACAAACCAATGGTGGGAGACCCAGTACTTC. Amino acid sequence: CASNTNQWWETQYF. The genes are TRBV28 and TRBJ2-5; D not resolved. CDR3 length: 14 residues. Germline V gives CDR1 MDHEN, CDR2 SYDVKM. The ends were cut back, 7 bases at V and 5 bases at J, with 17 bases in the middle.

The chain employs TRBV28 and TRBJ1-5; a possible D gene is TRBD1 (6 bases). Trimming removed 7 bases from V and 0 bases from J, with 16 bases in between. The germline gives CDR1 MDHEN, CDR2 SYDVKM. This CDR3 contains 16 residues. DNA for the CDR3: TGTGCCAGCACCCGACGCAGGACAGTTAGCAATCAGCCCCAGCATTTT. Translated, it gives CASTRRRTVSNQPQHF.